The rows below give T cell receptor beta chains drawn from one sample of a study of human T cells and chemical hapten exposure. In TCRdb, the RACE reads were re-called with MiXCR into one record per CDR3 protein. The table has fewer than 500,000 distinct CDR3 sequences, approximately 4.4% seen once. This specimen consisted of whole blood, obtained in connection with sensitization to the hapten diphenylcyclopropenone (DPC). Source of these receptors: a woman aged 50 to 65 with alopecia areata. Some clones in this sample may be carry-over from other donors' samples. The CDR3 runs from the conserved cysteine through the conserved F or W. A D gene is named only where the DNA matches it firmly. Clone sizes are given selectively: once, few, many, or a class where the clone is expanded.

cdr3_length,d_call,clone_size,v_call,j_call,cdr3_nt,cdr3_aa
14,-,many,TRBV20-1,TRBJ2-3,TGCAGTGGAGGCGGGCCTTCTAGCACAGATACGCAGTATTTT,CSGGGPSSTDTQYF
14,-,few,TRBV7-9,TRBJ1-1,TGTGCCAGCAAATCCGGGACCGAGAATACTGAAGCTTTCTTT,CASKSGTENTEAFF
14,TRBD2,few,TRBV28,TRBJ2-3,TGTGCCAGCACCGAAGCGGGAGGCCCTGATACGCAGTATTTT,CASTEAGGPDTQYF
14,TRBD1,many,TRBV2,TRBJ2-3,TGTGCCAGTTGGACAGGGATGAGTACAGATACGCAGTATTTT,CASWTGMSTDTQYF
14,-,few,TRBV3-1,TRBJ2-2,TGTGCCAGCAGTCGGGTAATGCGGACCGGGGAGCTGTTTTTT,CASSRVMRTGELFF
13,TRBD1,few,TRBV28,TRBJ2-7,TGTGCCAGCAGCCCGGGACAGGCCATCGAGCAGTACTTC,CASSPGQAIEQYF
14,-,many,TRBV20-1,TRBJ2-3,TGCAGTGCTAGAGCGTCAGGGCCGACAGATACGCAGTATTTT,CSARASGPTDTQYF
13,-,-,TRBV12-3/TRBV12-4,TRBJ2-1,TGTGCCAGCAGTTCAGGGGTTGGGGGGGAGCAGTTCTTC,CASSSGVGGEQFF
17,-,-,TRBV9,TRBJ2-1,TGTGCCAGCAGCGTAGTGGATCGGGGGAGCTCCTACAATGAGCAGTTCTTC,CASSVVDRGSSYNEQFF
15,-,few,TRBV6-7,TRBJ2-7,TGTGCCAGCAGTTACTGGGCTGCTGCTTCCTACGAGCAGTACTTC,CASSYWAAASYEQYF
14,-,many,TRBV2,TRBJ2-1,TGTGCCAGCAGTTCACTCCGTCTAGAGAATGAGCAGTTCTTC,CASSSLRLENEQFF
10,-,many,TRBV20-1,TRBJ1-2,TGCAGTGCTAGACTCTATGGCTACACCTTC,CSARLYGYTF
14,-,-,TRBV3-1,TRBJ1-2,TGTGCCAGCAGCCCAGCGGAGTCAAACTATGGCTACACCTTC,CASSPAESNYGYTF
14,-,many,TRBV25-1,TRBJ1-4,TGTGCCAGCAGTGCAGGCCCGGGGATTGAAAAACTGTTTTTT,CASSAGPGIEKLFF
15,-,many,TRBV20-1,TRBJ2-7,TGCAGTGCTAGTCCTCACCTGGGGGCCGCCTACGAGCAGTACTTC,CSASPHLGAAYEQYF
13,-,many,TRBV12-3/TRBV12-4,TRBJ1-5,TGTGCCAGCAGTCCCGCCCTAGATCAGCCCCAGCATTTT,CASSPALDQPQHF
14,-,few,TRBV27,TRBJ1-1,TGTGCCAGCAGTTCTTCTCTCATGAACACTGAAGCTTTCTTT,CASSSSLMNTEAFF
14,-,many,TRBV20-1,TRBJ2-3,TGCAGTGCCCGGCGCCGGGGGAGCACAGATACGCAGTATTTT,CSARRRGSTDTQYF
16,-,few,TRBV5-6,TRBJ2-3,TGTGCCAGCAGCTTGGGACAGACTCTTTACACAGATACGCAGTATTTT,CASSLGQTLYTDTQYF
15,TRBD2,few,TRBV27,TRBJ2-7,TGTGCCAGCAGCTCCCGACTAGCGGGGGACTACGAGCAGTACTTC,CASSSRLAGDYEQYF
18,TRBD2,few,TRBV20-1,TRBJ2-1,TGCAGTGCTAGAGATGGTCGGGAGGCGGGAGGGCCCATGGGTGAGCAGTTCTTC,CSARDGREAGGPMGEQFF
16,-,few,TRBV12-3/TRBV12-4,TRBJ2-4,TGTGCCAGCAGCGCGGGAAGAGGGACGGCCAAAAACATTCAGTACTTC,CASSAGRGTAKNIQYF
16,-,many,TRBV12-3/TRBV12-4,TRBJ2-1,TGTGCCAGCAGTAGAACAGGGGGAGGGTCCTACAATGAGCAGTTCTTC,CASSRTGGGSYNEQFF